Presented here are 10 T cell receptor beta chains from one specimen sequenced in a study of blood T cells in healthy people across ages. The second PCR ran roughly 6 to 12 cycles with a sample-barcoded 5' primer and J-beta primers. TCRdb reprocessed the 5' RACE reads via MiXCR and lists one record per CDR3 protein. This sample has some 560,000 distinct CDR3 sequences, with about 26% found just once. The data also belong to a second study, concerning T cells of mothers and their children.

Material for sequencing was blood. Receptors originate from a boy aged 2 to 9 in good health.

This clonotype was seen more than once but under ten times. This sequence joins TRBV11-3 and TRBJ2-2; 8 bases align to TRBD2. Unmatched junction bases numbered 4, after V lost 5 bases and J lost 8 bases. CDR1 and CDR2 from the germline V gene are SGHNT and YENEEA. The CDR3 extends over 13 amino acids. This CDR3 reads CASSPRLAGELFF. Written as DNA, the CDR3 is TGTGCCAGCAGCCCACGACTAGCGGGGGAGCTGTTTTTT.

The chain has TRBV5-1 and TRBJ2-7, with TRBD1 matching over 10 bases. Germline V gene lookup returns CDR1 SGHRS and CDR2 YFSETQ. CDR3 length equals 15 residues. The junction had 7 bases not matched to a gene; V was cut back by 3 bases and J by 4 bases. The CDR3, as DNA: TGCGCCAGCAGCTCTCCGGACAGGGGGTGGTACGAGCAGTACTTC. Protein: CASSSPDRGWYEQYF.

The V and J genes are TRBV14 and TRBJ1-1; 9 positions match TRBD1. The V segment lost 2 bases and the J segment 6 bases; nucleotides outside the gene matches: 4. The germline V gene encodes CDR1 SGHDN and CDR2 FVKESK. The length of the CDR3 is 14 residues. The CDR3 DNA follows: TGTGCCAGCAGCCAAAACAGGGGGCTCGCTGAAGCTTTCTTT. Translating gives CASSQNRGLAEAFF. Full variable domain (remainder filled in from reference TRBV14 and TRBJ1-1): EAGVTQFPSHSVIEKGQTVTLRCDPISGHDNLYWYRRVMGKEIKFLLHFVKESKQDESGMPNNRFLAERTGGTYSTLKVQPAELEDSGVYFCASSQNRGLAEAFFGQGTRLTVV.

V usage is TRBV5-1 and J usage is TRBJ1-1, with D possibly TRBD1 on 5 matching bases. The CDR3 consists of 15 residues. V was clipped by 2 bases and J by 1 base, with 12 bases between them. The germline V gene has CDR1 SGHRS and CDR2 YFSETQ. CDR3 sequence (DNA): TGCGCCAGCAGCTTACGGGGGAATGGGAACACTGAAGCTTTCTTT. Residues: CASSLRGNGNTEAFF.

This clonotype was seen a few times. The chain couples TRBV6-5 to TRBJ1-6; 7 bases are shared with TRBD1. Germline trimming cut 6 bases from V and 7 bases from J; bases unmatched to any gene: 3. Germline CDR1 reads MNHEY; CDR2 reads SVGAGI. The CDR3 is 13 amino acids. As DNA, the CDR3 is TGTGCCAGCAGGGGACAGTTAAATTCACCCCTCCACTTT. Protein product: CASRGQLNSPLHF.

The rearrangement links TRBV7-2 to TRBJ2-3; D tentatively reads TRBD1 or TRBD2 (5 bases each). Trimming left V 4 bases short and J 2 bases short, with 13 bases between. CDR3 size: 15 residues. Germline CDR1 and CDR2: SGHTA and FQGNSA. The CDR3 here is CASSSRGLFTDTQYF. CDR3 bases: TGTGCCAGCAGCTCACGGGGCCTCTTCACAGATACGCAGTATTTT.

The rearrangement uses TRBV4-2 and TRBJ1-1; D unclear. Germline V CDR1 and CDR2: LGHNA, YNFKEQ. V gave up 2 bases and J gave up 6 bases, with 10 bases separating them. The CDR3 is 13 amino acids. The CDR3 region has the DNA TGTGCCAGCAGCCAAACTAAGGGCTCTGAAGCTTTCTTT. Amino acids: CASSQTKGSEAFF.

The chain uses TRBV12-3 or TRBV12-4 and TRBJ2-5; a weak D match, TRBD2 (6 bases). This CDR3 has 15 amino acids. Trimming stripped 5 bases from V and 5 bases from J, with 18 bases between. Here the CDR3 DNA reads TGTGCCAGCAGTCCCACGCCCGGACGGGAGGAGACCCAGTACTTC. Protein product: CASSPTPGREETQYF.

As to this clonotype: The CDR3 does not close with the conserved phenylalanine or tryptophan, likely indicating a read error. CDR3 DNA sequence: TGTGCCACCAGCAGAGAAATGGGGACAGGATATGGCTACACCGTC. As protein: CATSREMGTGYGYTV. The rearrangement uses TRBV15 and TRBJ1-2, with 8 nucleotides matching TRBD1. V lost 0 bases and J lost 5; bases outside the gene matches: 5. CDR1 is LNHNV, CDR2 YYDKDF, per germline (reference sequence). CDR3 length equals 15 residues.

The chain's CDR3 is CASSLGGSGNYEQYF. The CDR3 coding sequence is TGTGCCAGCAGCTTAGGAGGTAGCGGGAACTACGAGCAGTACTTC. J is TRBJ2-7 and V is TRBV7-2; 8 bases are a match to TRBD2. This CDR3 spans 15 amino acids. Germline trimming cut 1 base from V and 3 bases from J; bases unmatched to any gene: 5. Germline values: CDR1 SGHTA, CDR2 FQGNSA. Full variable domain (outside the CDR3, taken from reference TRBV7-2 and TRBJ2-7): GAGVSQSPSNKVTEKGKDVELRCDPISGHTALYWYRQSLGQGLEFLIYFQGNSAPDKSGLPSDRFSAERTGGSVSTLTIQRTQQEDSAVYLCASSLGGSGNYEQYFGPGTRLTVT.